This T cell receptor (beta chain) was recovered during a study of T cell changes during pregnancy in multiple sclerosis (dated by TCRdb to between 2018 and 2020). Study-level background: In women with multiple sclerosis, the researchers looked at how the T cell repertoire shifted as pregnancy progressed.

Reading the germline V gene (reference sequence) gives CDR1 DFQATT and CDR2 SNEGSKA. Spanning cysteine to phenylalanine, the CDR3 consists of 8 amino acids. Only CDR3 DNA remains: 24 bases, in frame from the first base. Concerning this clone: It has no known antigen specificity. One end of the junction fails to match germline, which may point to a read error.

The method was the immunoSEQ multiplex PCR assay. TCRdb provides this immuneACCESS table in a form limited to in-frame rearrangements. Some clones are lacking; in checked studies, under half of them reflect an unresolved V gene, and why the rest are absent is not known. The sample records about 70,000 clones, roughly 89% of which are singletons. The top ten constitute approximately 1.3% of the sample. Here the chain combines TRBV20-1 and TRBJ2-7; a tentative D match to TRBD2 spans 5 bases. This receptor was obtained from a female donor in good health, enrolled as a control in a pregnancy study. This specimen was peripheral blood, taken in the third trimester of pregnancy. In nucleotides, the sequence is TGCAGTGCTAGAGAGGGAGAATTC. Translated, it reads CSAREGEF.